A single sample gave rise to the 31 T cell receptor beta chains below, sequenced in a study of monozygotic twins with inflammatory bowel disease. From its re-call of the 5' RACE reads, TCRdb lists each CDR3 protein once, without DNA. Its table lists a few hundred thousand distinct CDR3 sequences. Sequencing was performed on blood. The receptor source for this set is a human donor with ulcerative colitis or Crohn's disease, or a healthy co-twin of an affected twin (not recorded which).

The V and J genes are TRBV5-6 and TRBJ2-5; the D call from TCRdb, TRBD1, cannot be confirmed without DNA. The CDR3 totals 15 residues. The germline CDR1 and CDR2 sequences are SGHDT and YYEEEE. The CDR3: CASRNRGINQETQYF.

J is TRBJ2-5 and V is TRBV4-1; the D call from TCRdb, TRBD2, cannot be confirmed without DNA. Germline V gives CDR1 MGHRA, CDR2 YSYEKL. This CDR3 has 13 residues. The CDR3 sequence is CASSQVAGETQYF.

The chain carries TRBV5-6 and TRBJ2-2; TCRdb's assignment of TRBD1 cannot be checked, as there is no DNA. The CDR3 is 18 amino acids. Germline V lookup: CDR1 SGHDT, CDR2 YYEEEE. The CDR3 spells CASSPDRGTQSNTGELFF.

V is TRBV7-9 and J is TRBJ2-5; TCRdb's D call, TRBD2, is unchecked because there is no DNA. Germline V gene sequence: CDR1 SEHNR, CDR2 FQNEAQ (reference sequence). This CDR3 comprises 12 residues. The chain's CDR3 is CASSLAAGGQYF.

V is TRBV18 and J is TRBJ2-7; TCRdb's assignment of TRBD1 cannot be checked, as there is no DNA. The CDR3 length is 15 residues. Germline CDR1 and CDR2: KGHSH and LQKENI. The CDR3 is CASSPNQDRAGEQYF. The entire variable domain, with the rest obtained from reference TRBV18 and TRBJ2-7, is as follows: NAGVMQNPRHLVRRRGQEARLRCSPMKGHSHVYWYRQLPEEGLKFMVYLQKENIIDESGMPKERFSAEFPKEGPSILRIQQVVRGDSAAYFCASSPNQDRAGEQYFGPGTRLTVT.

The chain combines TRBV20-1 with TRBJ1-5; TCRdb picks TRBD1, but there is no DNA to check that call. Germline V gene data show CDR1 as DFQATT and CDR2 as SNEGSKA (reference sequence). The CDR3 is made up of 14 amino acids. The CDR3 reads CSLTDSIPYQPQHF.

The gene calls are TRBV29-1 and TRBJ2-7; the D gene TCRdb calls, TRBD1, cannot be checked with no DNA. CDR1 is SQVTM and CDR2 is ANQGSEA in the germline V gene. The CDR3 length is 13 residues. CDR3 loop: CSVANRVSYEQYF.

The chain combines TRBV4-3 with TRBJ2-7; TCRdb lists TRBD2, though no DNA is available to test this call. Per the germline V gene, CDR1 is LGHNA and CDR2 is YSLEER. The CDR3 consists of 19 residues. CDR3 in amino acids: CASSQGGGLGDPSSYEQYF.

V and J are TRBV6-2 or TRBV6-3 and TRBJ1-5; no DNA is available, so the TRBD1 call from TCRdb remains unchecked. The germline V gene encodes CDR1 MNHEY and CDR2 SVGEGT. The CDR3 is 15 residues long. CDR3 loop: CASSYPGQGNQPQHF.

The chain carries TRBV7-2 and TRBJ1-4; no DNA is available, so the TRBD1 call from TCRdb remains unchecked. This CDR3 spans 15 amino acids. CDR1 and CDR2 from the germline V gene are SGHTA and FQGNSA. The CDR3 sequence: CASSLYGGRGEKLFF.

The rearrangement joins TRBV4-3 to TRBJ1-3. This CDR3 is built from 14 residues. Germline assignment: CDR1 LGHNA and CDR2 YSLEER. The CDR3 loop is CASSHRRDGNTIYF.

The V gene is TRBV12-3 or TRBV12-4, the J gene TRBJ2-7; absent DNA, TCRdb's TRBD2 call cannot be checked. The CDR3 has 13 amino acids. The CDR3 reads CASSLVQGREQYF.

The chain is built from TRBV5-1 and TRBJ1-2. The CDR3 runs to 15 residues. Germline V gives CDR1 SGHRS, CDR2 YFSETQ. The CDR3 here is CASSPRRGTNYGYTF.

J is TRBJ2-3 and V is TRBV2; the D call of TRBD1 rests on TCRdb alone, since no DNA is present to check it. The germline V gene encodes CDR1 SNHLY and CDR2 FYNNEI. This CDR3 has 14 amino acids. The CDR3 sequence: CASRMGQTGLKQYF.

V is TRBV6-1 and J is TRBJ2-7; the D gene TCRdb calls, TRBD1, cannot be checked with no DNA. Germline CDR1 is MNHNS and CDR2 is SASEGT. The CDR3 contains 11 residues. CDR3 sequence: CASSGSREQYF.

The rearrangement uses TRBV29-1 and TRBJ1-4; TCRdb's D call of TRBD1 is untestable without DNA. From germline, CDR1 is SQVTM and CDR2 ANQGSEA. The CDR3 loop spans 14 amino acids. CDR3 sequence reads: CSVDPGTGDEKLFF.

The V and J genes are TRBV7-2 and TRBJ2-5; TCRdb selects TRBD2, and the lack of DNA leaves this call unchecked. This CDR3 has 16 residues. Germline V lookup: CDR1 SGHTA, CDR2 FQGNSA. CDR3: CASSGTSGGAKETQYF.

The V call is TRBV27, the J call TRBJ2-7. Looked up from germline, CDR1 is MNHEY and CDR2 is SMNVEV (reference sequence). This CDR3 comprises 15 residues. The CDR3 reads CASSTYSASPYEQYF.

This chain joins TRBV20-1 and TRBJ2-2; TCRdb selects TRBD2, and the lack of DNA leaves this call unchecked. Germline V gene data show CDR1 as DFQATT and CDR2 as SNEGSKA (reference sequence). This CDR3 has 16 amino acids. Here the CDR3 reads CSARVGLAGGSGELFF.

V is TRBV27 and J is TRBJ2-3; TCRdb designates TRBD2, a call that cannot be tested without DNA. This CDR3 has 18 amino acids. Germline assignment: CDR1 MNHEY and CDR2 SMNVEV (reference sequence). The CDR3 sequence is CASSLRRTLGGYTDTQYF.

This chain uses TRBV6-1 with TRBJ2-4; the D gene TCRdb calls, TRBD1, cannot be checked with no DNA. Germline assignment: CDR1 MNHNS and CDR2 SASEGT. There are 15 residues in the CDR3. This CDR3 is CASSTGGLSGNIQYF.

This CDR3 is CASSLGQGPQETQYF. V is TRBV7-2 and J is TRBJ2-5; without DNA, the TCRdb call of TRBD1 cannot be checked. The CDR3 is 15 residues long. In germline, CDR1 is SGHTA, CDR2 FQGNSA.

The chain links TRBV25-1 to TRBJ1-2; TCRdb's D call of TRBD1 is untestable without DNA. The CDR3 spans 14 residues. CDR1 is MGHDK, CDR2 SYGVNS, per germline. CDR3: CASSEYPAPYGYTF.

The V call is TRBV11-2, the J call TRBJ2-7; TCRdb names TRBD1, which stays unverified in the absence of DNA. Looked up from germline, CDR1 is SGHAT and CDR2 is FQNNGV. The CDR3 contains 14 residues. The CDR3 is CASRIRGSSYEQYF. Supplemented by reference TRBV11-2 and TRBJ2-7, the full variable domain reads EAGVAQSPRYKIIEKRQSVAFWCNPISGHATLYWYQQILGQGPKLLIQFQNNGVVDDSQLPKDRFSAERLKGVDSTLKIQPAKLEDSAVYLCASRIRGSSYEQYFGPGTRLTVT.

J is TRBJ1-5 and V is TRBV30. The CDR3 consists of 12 residues. Germline CDR1 GTSNPN, CDR2 SVGIG (reference sequence). The CDR3 spells CAWSEVGQPQHF.

V usage is TRBV4-2 and J usage is TRBJ2-7; TCRdb's D call, TRBD1, is unchecked because there is no DNA. The CDR3 runs to 12 residues. CDR1 and CDR2 from the germline V gene are LGHNA and YNFKEQ. The CDR3 loop reads CASSPDRSEQYF.

The J gene is TRBJ2-7, the V gene TRBV12-3 or TRBV12-4; TCRdb reports TRBD2, a call that lacks DNA to check it against. The CDR3 spans 15 residues. The CDR3 sequence: CASIASTSGSYEQYF.

The rearrangement links TRBV3-1 to TRBJ2-1; TCRdb proposes TRBD1, but this gene call is untestable without DNA. Germline CDR1 and CDR2: LGHDT and YNNKEL (reference sequence). The CDR3 has 13 residues. CDR3 sequence: CASSHLYDNEQFF.

The rearrangement links TRBV28 to TRBJ2-7; the TRBD1 assignment by TCRdb is unverifiable without DNA. Germline assignment: CDR1 MDHEN and CDR2 SYDVKM. This CDR3 contains 14 residues. The CDR3: CASSPVGHSYEQYF.

The chain recombines TRBV7-9 with TRBJ2-1; TCRdb's D gene call, TRBD2, goes unchecked for lack of DNA. The length of the CDR3 is 15 residues. Germline V CDR1 and CDR2: SEHNR, FQNEAQ (reference sequence). CDR3 in amino acids: CASSFLAGKYNEQFF.

The chain uses TRBV4-1 and TRBJ2-2; the TRBD2 assignment by TCRdb is unverifiable without DNA. Germline V lookup: CDR1 MGHRA, CDR2 YSYEKL. The CDR3 contains 17 residues. The CDR3: CASSQGTSGVRTGELFF.